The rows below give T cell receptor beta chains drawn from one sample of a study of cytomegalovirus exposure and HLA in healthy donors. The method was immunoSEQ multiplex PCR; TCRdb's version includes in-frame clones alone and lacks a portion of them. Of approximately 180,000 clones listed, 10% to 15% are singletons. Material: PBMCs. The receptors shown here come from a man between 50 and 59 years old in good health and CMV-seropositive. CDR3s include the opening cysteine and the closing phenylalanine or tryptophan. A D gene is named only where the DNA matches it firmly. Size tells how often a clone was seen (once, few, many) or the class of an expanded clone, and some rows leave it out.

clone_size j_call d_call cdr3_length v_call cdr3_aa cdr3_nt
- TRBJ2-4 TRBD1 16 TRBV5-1 CASSLKGQGVGDIQYF TGCGCCAGCAGCTTGAAGGGACAGGGGGTTGGGGACATTCAGTACTTC
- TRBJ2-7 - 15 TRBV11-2 CASSLDGVVTYEQYF TGTGCCAGCAGCTTAGACGGAGTAGTCACCTACGAGCAGTACTTC
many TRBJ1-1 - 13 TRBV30 CAWSLQENTEAFF TGTGCCTGGAGCCTCCAGGAGAACACTGAAGCTTTCTTT
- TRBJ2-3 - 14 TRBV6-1 CASSRGLGTDTQYF TGTGCCAGCAGCCGGGGTTTAGGCACAGATACGCAGTATTTT
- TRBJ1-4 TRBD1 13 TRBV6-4 CASRDRGGEKLFF TGTGCCAGCAGGGACAGGGGAGGGGAAAAACTGTTTTTT
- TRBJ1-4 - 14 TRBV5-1 CASSLGGGNEKLFF TGCGCCAGCAGCTTGGGGGGGGGTAACGAAAAACTGTTTTTT
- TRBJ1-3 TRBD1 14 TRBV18 CASSPTGDGNTIYF TGTGCCAGCTCCCCCACAGGGGACGGAAACACCATATATTTT
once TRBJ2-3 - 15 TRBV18 CASSPERGITDTQYF TGTGCCAGCTCACCTGAACGGGGAATCACAGATACGCAGTATTTT
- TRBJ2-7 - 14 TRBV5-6 CASSLESGEYEQYF TGTGCCAGCAGCTTAGAGTCAGGGGAATACGAGCAGTACTTC
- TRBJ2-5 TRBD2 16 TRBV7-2 CASSLLKTSAKETQYF TGTGCCAGCAGCTTGCTGAAGACTAGCGCAAAAGAGACCCAGTACTTC
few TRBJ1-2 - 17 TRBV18 CASSLMTVSVSNYGYTF TGTGCCAGCTCACTTATGACAGTCTCCGTGTCTAACTATGGCTACACCTTC
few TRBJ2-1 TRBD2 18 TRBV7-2 CASSLWTSGGAGYNEQFF TGTGCCAGCAGCCTATGGACTAGCGGGGGGGCCGGCTACAATGAGCAGTTCTTC
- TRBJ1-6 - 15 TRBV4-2 CASTDSPLGNSPLHF TGTGCCAGCACGGACAGTCCGCTGGGGAATTCACCCCTCCACTTT
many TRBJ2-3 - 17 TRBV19 CASSVAGTPGRPDTQYF TGTGCCAGTAGTGTCGCCGGGACTCCAGGAAGGCCAGATACGCAGTATTTT
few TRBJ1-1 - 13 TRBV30 CAWITSGGTEAFF TGTGCCTGGATAACTTCCGGGGGGACTGAAGCTTTCTTT
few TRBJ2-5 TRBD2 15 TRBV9 CASSVAGLVGETQYF TGTGCCAGCAGCGTAGCGGGACTAGTTGGAGAGACCCAGTACTTC
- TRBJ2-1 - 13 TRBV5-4 CASSLSPYNEQFF TGTGCCAGCAGCTTGAGCCCCTACAATGAGCAGTTCTTC
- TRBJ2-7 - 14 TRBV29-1 CSVGAGIRTYEQYF TGCAGCGTTGGAGCCGGGATCCGAACCTACGAGCAGTACTTC
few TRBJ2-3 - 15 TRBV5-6 CASSLGGRVSDTQYF TGTGCCAGCAGCTTGGGGGGCAGGGTGTCCGATACGCAGTATTTT
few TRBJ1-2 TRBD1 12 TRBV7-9 CASSWDSYGYTF TGTGCCAGCAGCTGGGACAGCTATGGCTACACCTTC
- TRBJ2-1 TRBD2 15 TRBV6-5 CASSYSLSGGNEQFF TGTGCCAGCAGTTACTCGCTGAGCGGGGGAAACGAGCAGTTCTTC
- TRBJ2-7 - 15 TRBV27 CASSFGTLYRGEQYF TGTGCCAGCAGTTTCGGGACACTATACCGAGGGGAGCAGTACTTC
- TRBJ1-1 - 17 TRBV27 CASSSPGGPEGVTEAFF TGTGCCAGCAGTTCGCCCGGGGGGCCCGAAGGAGTGACTGAAGCTTTCTTT
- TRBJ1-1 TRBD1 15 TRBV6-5 CASSQGTGGFTEAFF TGTGCCAGCAGCCAGGGGACAGGGGGCTTCACTGAAGCTTTCTTT
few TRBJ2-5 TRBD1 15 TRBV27 CASSSLWDRGETQYF TGTGCCAGCAGTTCCCTGTGGGACAGGGGGGAGACCCAGTACTTC
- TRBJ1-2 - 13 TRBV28 CASDGAGAYGYTF TGTGCCAGCGATGGGGCAGGCGCTTATGGCTACACCTTC
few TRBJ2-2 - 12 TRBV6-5 CASSGDTGELFF TGTGCCAGCAGCGGGGACACCGGGGAGCTGTTTTTT
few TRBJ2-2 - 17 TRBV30 CAWTQSAGHSNTGELFF TGTGCCTGGACCCAATCGGCAGGCCACTCGAACACCGGGGAGCTGTTTTTT
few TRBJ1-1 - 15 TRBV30 CAWSSWGGMNTEAFF TGTGCCTGGAGTTCCTGGGGAGGCATGAACACTGAAGCTTTCTTT
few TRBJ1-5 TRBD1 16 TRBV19 CASSIGYRGFGQPQHF TGTGCCAGTAGTATCGGGTACAGGGGGTTCGGTCAGCCCCAGCATTTT
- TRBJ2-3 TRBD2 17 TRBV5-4 CASSLGRGGWGTDTQYF TGTGCCAGCAGCTTGGGTCGGGGGGGCTGGGGCACAGATACGCAGTATTTT
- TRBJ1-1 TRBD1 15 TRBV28 CASSPTGWGRTEAFF TGTGCCAGCAGTCCGACAGGGTGGGGTAGGACTGAAGCTTTCTTT
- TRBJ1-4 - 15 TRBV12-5 CASGPSIATNEKLFF TGTGCTAGTGGTCCCTCTATAGCAACTAATGAAAAACTGTTTTTT
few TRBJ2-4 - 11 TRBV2 CASSDFVIQYF TGTGCCAGCAGTGACTTCGTGATTCAGTACTTC
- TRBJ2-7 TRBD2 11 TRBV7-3 CASSLGGVQYF TGTGCCAGCAGCTTAGGGGGGGTCCAGTACTTC
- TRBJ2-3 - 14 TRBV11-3 CASSLNRRADTQYF TGTGCCAGCAGCTTGAACAGGAGGGCGGATACGCAGTATTTT
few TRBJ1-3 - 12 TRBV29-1 CSAKSSGNTIYF TGCAGCGCGAAGAGCTCTGGAAACACCATATATTTT
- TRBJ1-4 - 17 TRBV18 CASSPVGGLASGEKLFF TGTGCCAGCTCCCCCGTGGGGGGTTTGGCTTCAGGTGAAAAACTGTTTTTT
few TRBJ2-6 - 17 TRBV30 CAWYYGQRFSGANVLTF TGTGCCTGGTACTACGGACAGCGATTCTCTGGGGCCAACGTCCTGACTTTC
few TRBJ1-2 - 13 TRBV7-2 CASSLVQNYGYTF TGTGCCAGCAGCTTAGTACAGAACTATGGCTACACCTTC